The 3 T cell receptor beta chains below were found in one sample sequenced in a study of blood T cell repertoires in COVID-19. TCRdb's copy holds only in-frame clones and misses some; the assay was immunoSEQ multiplex PCR. The sample records about 200,000 clones, approximately 89% being singletons. The sequenced sample consisted of PBMCs or T cells enriched from blood (not recorded which). These receptors were collected from a woman in her thirties with acute COVID-19.

In nucleotides, the CDR3 is TGTGCCAGCAGTTACCCAGGGGGGTCTACCAATGGCTACACCTTC. This codes for CASSYPGGSTNGYTF. The gene calls are TRBV6-2 or TRBV6-3 and TRBJ1-2; 7 bases map to TRBD1. The trim removed 2 bases at V and 6 bases at J, leaving 9 bases unmatched. The CDR3 contains 15 residues. The germline gives CDR1 MNHEY, CDR2 SVGEGT.

This sequence joins TRBV10-3 and TRBJ1-5; TRBD1 matches at 7 bases. The CDR3 is 13 residues long. CDR1 is ENHRY, CDR2 SYGVKD, per germline. The V segment lost 6 bases and the J segment 5 bases; nucleotides outside the gene matches: 4. CDR3 in amino acids: CAIRVDRDQPQHF. As DNA, the CDR3 is TGTGCCATCAGGGTCGACAGGGATCAGCCCCAGCATTTT.

This chain links TRBV6-5 with TRBJ1-1; 9 nucleotides match TRBD1. The CDR3 runs to 15 residues. Germline CDR1 MNHEY, CDR2 SVGAGI. With 2 bases clipped from V and 1 base from J, the junction kept 2 bases outside the gene matches. The CDR3: CASSYTQGANTEAFF. CDR3 DNA: TGTGCCAGCAGTTACACACAGGGGGCGAACACTGAAGCTTTCTTT.